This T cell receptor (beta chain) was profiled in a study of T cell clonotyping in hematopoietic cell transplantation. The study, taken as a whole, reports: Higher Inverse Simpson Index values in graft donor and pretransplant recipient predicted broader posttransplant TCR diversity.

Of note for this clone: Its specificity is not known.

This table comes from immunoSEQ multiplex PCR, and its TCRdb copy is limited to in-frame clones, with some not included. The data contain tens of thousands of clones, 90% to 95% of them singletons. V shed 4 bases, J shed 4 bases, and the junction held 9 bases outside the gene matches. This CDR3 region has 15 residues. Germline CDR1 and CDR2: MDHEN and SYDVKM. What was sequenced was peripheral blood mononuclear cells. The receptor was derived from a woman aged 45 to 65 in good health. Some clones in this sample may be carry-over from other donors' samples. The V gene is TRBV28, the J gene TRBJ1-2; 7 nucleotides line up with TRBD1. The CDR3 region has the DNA TGTGCCAGCAGTTACCGGGACAGTAAGATCTATGGCTACACCTTC. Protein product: CASSYRDSKIYGYTF.